This TCR beta chain was documented in a study of regulatory T cells in long-lasting Graves disease. From germline, CDR1 is DFQATT and CDR2 SNEGSKA (reference sequence). There are 13 residues in the CDR3. Study-wide points: Persistent disease favored TRBV28, TRBJ1-2 and TRBJ2-5. What was studied was peripheral blood only, and not thyroid tissue.

Library construction for TCR beta used iRepertoire HTBI primers and Arm-PCR of CDR3 regions. TCRdb redid the calling of the multiplex PCR reads with MiXCR, one entry per CDR3 protein. The sample carries more than 300,000 distinct CDR3 sequences, 16% recorded once. As to time point: newly diagnosed GD, antithyroid drugs for less than 3 months. The authors made the TCR library using RNA they extracted from PBMCs. Concerning this clonotype: Its antigen is as yet unknown. At one of its ends the junction is not consistent with the germline gene, which may arise from a read error.

These data are also associated with another study on T cells in Graves' hyperthyroidism and ophthalmopathy.

The TCR comes from a woman aged 18-29 years with Graves disease. The source was peripheral blood mononuclear cells (PBMCs), collected at new diagnosis, from a patient treated with antithyroid drugs. The V and J genes are TRBV20-1 and TRBJ1-3, with 8 nucleotides matching TRBD1. CDR3 protein: CTAQGASGNTIYF. The CDR3 nucleotides are TGCACTGCTCAGGGGGCCTCTGGAAACACCATATATTTT.